Given below is one T cell receptor beta chain in context. This specimen comes from a study of control samples from healthy donors and cancer patients. Germline V gene data show CDR1 as GTSNPN and CDR2 as SVGIG (reference sequence). V was shortened by 0 bases and J by 0 bases, with 9 bases between the two germline ends. The CDR3 has 15 residues. TCRdb's copy holds only in-frame clones and misses some; the assay was immunoSEQ multiplex PCR. The data contain approximately 100,000 clones, approximately 90% of them singletons. The chain recombines TRBV30 with TRBJ2-1, with unresolved D. The TCR comes from a man younger than 40 in good health. Sequenced material: blood. The CDR3 reads CAWSVGISSYNEQFF. The CDR3 DNA sequence: TGTGCCTGGAGTGTTGGCATAAGCTCCTACAATGAGCAGTTCTTC.